The source of this TCR beta chain is a study of blood T cell repertoires in COVID-19. Across the whole study: Sources were T cells, B-cell-depleted T cells, or PBMCs; the material itself was cDNA or gDNA.

The germline gives CDR1 SGHRS, CDR2 YFSETQ. CDR3 length: 15 amino acids. The V end was cut by 0 bases, the J end by 2 bases, with 11 bases between. While infection was still active, Seattle patients were enrolled and then followed longitudinally. Authors' analysis steps: Reference gene primer amplification gave nucleated cell count estimates. Measured with immunoSEQ multiplex PCR; TCRdb has only the in-frame clones, and not every one. That table gives V, J and clone size, and the DNA gave D and trimming. This sample carries 79,000 or so clones, around 84% of them seen once, and the ten largest clones take over 9.5%.

This TCR was recovered from a man aged 55 to 70 with COVID-19, enrolled during active disease. Input material: peripheral blood. The rearrangement joins TRBV5-1 to TRBJ2-5; D may be TRBD2 (6 bases). CDR3 nucleotide sequence: TGCGCCAGCAGCTTGGCCATGGGACTGCAAGAGACCCAGTACTTC. It codes for CASSLAMGLQETQYF.